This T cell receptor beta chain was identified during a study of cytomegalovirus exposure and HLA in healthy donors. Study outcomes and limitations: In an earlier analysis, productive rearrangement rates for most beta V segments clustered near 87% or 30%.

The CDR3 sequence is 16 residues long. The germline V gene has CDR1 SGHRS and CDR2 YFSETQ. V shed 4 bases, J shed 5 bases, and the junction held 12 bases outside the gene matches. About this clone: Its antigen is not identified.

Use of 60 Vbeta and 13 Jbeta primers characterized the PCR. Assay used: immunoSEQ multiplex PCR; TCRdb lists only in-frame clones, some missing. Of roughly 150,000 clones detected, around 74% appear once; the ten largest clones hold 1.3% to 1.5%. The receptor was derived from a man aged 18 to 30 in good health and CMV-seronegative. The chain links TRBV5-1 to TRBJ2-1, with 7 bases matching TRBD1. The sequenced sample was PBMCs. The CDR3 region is CASSPRLPGQHNEQFF. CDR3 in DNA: TGCGCCAGCAGCCCCCGACTCCCGGGACAGCACAATGAGCAGTTCTTC.